This TCR beta chain was found in a study of blood T cell repertoires in COVID-19. Study-level information: In each case, the material was cDNA or gDNA derived from T cells, B-cell-depleted T cells, or PBMCs.

Methods used by the authors: Estimated nucleated cell counts came from reference gene primer amplification. The assay was immunoSEQ multiplex PCR, and TCRdb's table has in-frame clones only and misses some. Clone size and the V and J calls come from that table; the DNA yielded D and trimming. Of some 270,000 clones in the sample, 70% to 90% were seen once. V was trimmed by 1 base and J by 4 bases, leaving 13 bases between them. Germline lookup yields CDR1 MGHRA and CDR2 YSYEKL. The CDR3 contains 15 residues. Sequenced input: peripheral blood. The rearrangement joins TRBV4-1 to TRBJ1-2; maybe TRBD1 (5 bases). The sequence was collected from a woman in her 70s with acute or convalescent COVID-19. The CDR3 region has the DNA TGCGCCAGCAGCCAAGTATACTCAAGGGGCTATGGCTACACCTTC. Encoded protein: CASSQVYSRGYGYTF.